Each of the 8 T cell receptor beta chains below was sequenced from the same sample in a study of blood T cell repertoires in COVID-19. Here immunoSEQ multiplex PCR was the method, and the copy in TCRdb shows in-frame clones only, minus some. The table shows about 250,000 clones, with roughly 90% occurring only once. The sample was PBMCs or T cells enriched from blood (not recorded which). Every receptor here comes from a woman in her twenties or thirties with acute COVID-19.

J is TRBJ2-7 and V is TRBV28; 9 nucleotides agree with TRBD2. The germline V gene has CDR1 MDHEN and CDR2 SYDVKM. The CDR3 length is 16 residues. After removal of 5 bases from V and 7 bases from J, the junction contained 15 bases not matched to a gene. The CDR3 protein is CASSPHPSGRPGEQYF. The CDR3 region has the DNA TGTGCCAGCAGTCCCCACCCCAGCGGGAGGCCGGGAGAGCAGTACTTC. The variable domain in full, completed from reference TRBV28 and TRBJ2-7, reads DVKVTQSSRYLVKRTGEKVFLECVQDMDHENMFWYRQDPGLGLRLIYFSYDVKMKEKGDIPEGYSVSREKKERFSLILESASTNQTSMYLCASSPHPSGRPGEQYFGPGTRLTVT.

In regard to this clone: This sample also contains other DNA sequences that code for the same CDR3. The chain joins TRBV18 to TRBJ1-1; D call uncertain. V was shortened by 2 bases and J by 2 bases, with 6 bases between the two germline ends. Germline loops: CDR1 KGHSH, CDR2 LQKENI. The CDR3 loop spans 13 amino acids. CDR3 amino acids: CASSPGLNTEAFF. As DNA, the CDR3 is TGTGCCAGCTCACCAGGGCTAAACACTGAAGCTTTCTTT.

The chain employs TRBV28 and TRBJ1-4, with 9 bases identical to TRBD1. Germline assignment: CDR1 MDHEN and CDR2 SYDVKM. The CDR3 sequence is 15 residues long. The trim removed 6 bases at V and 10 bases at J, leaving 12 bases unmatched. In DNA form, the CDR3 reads TGTGCCAGCAGCGCACCGGGACAGGGCAGTCGAAAACTGTTTTTT. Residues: CASSAPGQGSRKLFF.

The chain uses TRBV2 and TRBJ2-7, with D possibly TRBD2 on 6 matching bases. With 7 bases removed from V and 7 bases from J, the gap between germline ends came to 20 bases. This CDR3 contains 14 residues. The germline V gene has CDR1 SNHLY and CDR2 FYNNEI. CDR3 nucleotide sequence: TGTGCCAGCATTCCGGCAGGGACTGGGTGGGAGCAGTACTTC. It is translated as CASIPAGTGWEQYF.

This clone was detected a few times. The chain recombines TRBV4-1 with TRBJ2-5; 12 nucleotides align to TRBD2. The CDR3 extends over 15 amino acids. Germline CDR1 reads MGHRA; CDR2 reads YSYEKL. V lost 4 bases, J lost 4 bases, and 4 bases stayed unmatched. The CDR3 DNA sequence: TGCGCCAGCAGCCTTCAGACTAGCGGGGGAGAGACCCAGTACTTC. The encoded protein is CASSLQTSGGETQYF.

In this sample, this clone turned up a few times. The CDR3 coding sequence is TGCGCCAGCAGTCAGGACCCCGACAGGAACTACGAGCAGTACTTC. Translated: CASSQDPDRNYEQYF. The V call is TRBV23-1, the J call TRBJ2-7; TRBD1 is a possible D gene (6 bases). TRBV23-1 is given ORF status, its function remaining uncertain. CDR3 size: 15 residues. V was trimmed by 3 bases and J by 3 bases, leaving 15 bases between them.

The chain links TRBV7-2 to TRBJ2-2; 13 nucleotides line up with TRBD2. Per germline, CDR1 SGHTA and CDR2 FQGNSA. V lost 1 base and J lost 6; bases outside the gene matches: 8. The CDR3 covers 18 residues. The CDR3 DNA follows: TGTGCCAGCAGCTTAGGGACTAGCGGGAGTACTGGGTCCGGGGAGCTGTTTTTT. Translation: CASSLGTSGSTGSGELFF.

The CDR3 region is CASSHQRGAHEQYF. The CDR3 DNA sequence: TGTGCCAGCAGTCATCAGCGGGGAGCCCACGAGCAGTACTTC. V and J are TRBV6-5 and TRBJ2-7; 7 bases align to TRBD2. The ends lost 5 bases at V and 5 bases at J; junction bases unmatched: 9. Germline assignment: CDR1 MNHEY and CDR2 SVGAGI. The CDR3 contains 14 residues.